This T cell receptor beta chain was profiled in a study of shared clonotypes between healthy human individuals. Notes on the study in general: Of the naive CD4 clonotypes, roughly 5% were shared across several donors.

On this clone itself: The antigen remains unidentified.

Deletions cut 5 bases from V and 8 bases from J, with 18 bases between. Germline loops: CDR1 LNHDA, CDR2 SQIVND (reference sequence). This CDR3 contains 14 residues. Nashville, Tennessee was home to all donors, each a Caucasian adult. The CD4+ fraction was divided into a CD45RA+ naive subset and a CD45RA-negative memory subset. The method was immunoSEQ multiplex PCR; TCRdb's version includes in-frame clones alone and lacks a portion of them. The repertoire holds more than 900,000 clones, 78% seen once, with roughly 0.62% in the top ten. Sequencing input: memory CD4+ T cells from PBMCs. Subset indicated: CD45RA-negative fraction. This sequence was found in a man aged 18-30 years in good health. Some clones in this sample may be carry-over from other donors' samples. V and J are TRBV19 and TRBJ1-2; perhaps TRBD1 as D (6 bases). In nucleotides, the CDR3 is TGTGCCAGTAGTTACCGGGACACCAGGAGAGGCTACACCTTC. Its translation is CASSYRDTRRGYTF.